This passage covers 5 T cell receptor beta chains from one sample sequenced in a study of blood T cell repertoires in COVID-19. Using immunoSEQ multiplex PCR, the repertoire was profiled, and TCRdb retains in-frame clones only, with some absent. The sample yields roughly 260,000 clones, 80% to 95% seen once. The sample taken for sequencing was peripheral blood. The source is a person aged 18 to 35 with COVID-19, enrolled during active disease.

The V call is TRBV12-3 or TRBV12-4, the J call TRBJ1-5, with 8 bases fitting TRBD1. V dropped 6 bases and J dropped 6; count of bases not matched to a gene: 4. The CDR3 covers 13 residues. In nucleotides, the CDR3 is TGTGCCAGCAGCCAGGGGGCACTTCAGCCCCAGCATTTT. Protein product: CASSQGALQPQHF.

The rearrangement joins TRBV5-6 to TRBJ1-3; D not resolved. There are 14 residues in the CDR3. Trimming took off 0 bases at V and 0 bases at J, with 4 bases between the two ends. CDR1 is SGHDT, CDR2 YYEEEE, per germline. In DNA, the CDR3 is TGTGCCAGCAGCTTGGTGAGCTCTGGAAACACCATATATTTT. Protein: CASSLVSSGNTIYF.

The chain joins TRBV5-6 to TRBJ1-1; TRBD1 might be the D (6 bases). CDR3 size: 15 residues. CDR1 and CDR2 from the germline V gene are SGHDT and YYEEEE. Trimming cost V 0 bases and J 0 bases, with 9 bases left between them. The chain's CDR3 is CASSLGDTLNTEAFF. The CDR3, as DNA: TGTGCCAGCAGCTTGGGGGACACCCTGAACACTGAAGCTTTCTTT.

The genes are TRBV5-5 and TRBJ2-1; 9 positions agree with TRBD2. Losses at the gene ends were 3 bases for V and 0 bases for J; bases not matched to a gene: 4. The germline V gene has CDR1 SGHKS and CDR2 YYEKEE (reference sequence). This CDR3 region has 16 residues. The CDR3 region has the DNA TGTGCCAGCAGCTCCAGACTAGCGGCCTCCTACAATGAGCAGTTCTTC. Encoded protein: CASSSRLAASYNEQFF. Combining the CDR3 with reference TRBV5-5 and TRBJ2-1 gives the whole variable domain DAGVTQSPTHLIKTRGQQVTLRCSPISGHKSVSWYQQVLGQGPQFIFQYYEKEERGRGNFPDRFSARQFPNYSSELNVNALLLGDSALYLCASSSRLAASYNEQFFGPGTRLTVL.

This clone was counted once. The chain has TRBV9 and TRBJ2-6; the D gene is possibly TRBD2 (6 bases). The CDR3 is 16 amino acids. Germline lookup yields CDR1 SGDLS and CDR2 YYNGEE. Deletions cut 4 bases from V and 0 bases from J, with 11 bases between. The CDR3: CASSRGLFSGANVLTF. CDR3 sequence (DNA): TGTGCCAGCAGCAGGGGACTGTTCTCTGGGGCCAACGTCCTGACTTTC.